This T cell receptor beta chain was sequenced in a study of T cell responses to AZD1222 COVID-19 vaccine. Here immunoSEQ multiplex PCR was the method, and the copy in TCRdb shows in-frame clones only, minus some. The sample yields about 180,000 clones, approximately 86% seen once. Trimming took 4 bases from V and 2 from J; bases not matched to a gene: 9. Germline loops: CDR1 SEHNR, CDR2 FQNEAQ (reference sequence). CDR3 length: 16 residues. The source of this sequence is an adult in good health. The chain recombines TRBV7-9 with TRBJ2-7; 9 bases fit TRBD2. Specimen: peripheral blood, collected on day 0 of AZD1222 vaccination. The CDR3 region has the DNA TGTGCCAGCAGCTCGTCCCGGACTAGCGAGGCCTACGAGCAGTACTTC. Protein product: CASSSSRTSEAYEQYF. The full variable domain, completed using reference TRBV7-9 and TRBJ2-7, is DTGVSQNPRHKITKRGQNVTFRCDPISEHNRLYWYRQTLGQGPEFLTYFQNEAQLEKSRLLSDRFSAERPKGSFSTLEIQRTEQGDSAMYLCASSSSRTSEAYEQYFGPGTRLTVT.